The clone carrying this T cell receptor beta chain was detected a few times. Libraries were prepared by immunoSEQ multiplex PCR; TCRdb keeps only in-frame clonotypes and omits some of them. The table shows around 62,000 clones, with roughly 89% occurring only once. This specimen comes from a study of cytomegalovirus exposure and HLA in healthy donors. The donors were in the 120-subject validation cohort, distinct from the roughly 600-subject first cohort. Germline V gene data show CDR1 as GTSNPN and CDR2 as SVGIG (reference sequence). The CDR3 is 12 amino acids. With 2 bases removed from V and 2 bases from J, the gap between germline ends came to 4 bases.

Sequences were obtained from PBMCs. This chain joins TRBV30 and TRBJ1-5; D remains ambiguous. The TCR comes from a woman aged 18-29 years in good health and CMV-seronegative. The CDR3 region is CAWSTGNQPQHF. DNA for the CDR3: TGTGCCTGGAGTACTGGCAATCAGCCCCAGCATTTT.